Below, 32 T cell receptor beta chains from the same sample are listed, as sequenced in a study of blood T cell repertoires in COVID-19. The protocol was immunoSEQ multiplex PCR, while the TCRdb copy is restricted to in-frame clones and leaves out a portion. The sample consists of just over 200,000 clones, 85% to 90% of them appearing once. The sample consisted of peripheral blood. The source of these receptors is a man older than 75 with acute or convalescent COVID-19.

CDR3 amino acids: CASSFGQGNRNEQFF. Written as DNA, the CDR3 is TGTGCCAGCAGCTTTGGACAGGGGAATCGAAATGAGCAGTTCTTC. This chain joins TRBV11-2 and TRBJ2-1; 9 bases agree with TRBD1. V lost 3 bases, J lost 7 bases, and 7 bases stayed unmatched. In germline, CDR1 is SGHAT, CDR2 FQNNGV. The CDR3 consists of 15 residues.

The chain couples TRBV7-8 to TRBJ1-2; D call uncertain. Germline V gene data show CDR1 as SGHVS and CDR2 as FQNEAQ. The CDR3 is made up of 14 amino acids. The V end was cut by 3 bases, the J end by 0 bases, with 8 bases between. CDR3 in DNA: TGTGCCAGCAGCTTGAGCCTGACTAACTATGGCTACACCTTC. Its protein product is CASSLSLTNYGYTF.

This clone was detected a few times. The V and J genes are TRBV7-2 and TRBJ1-5; no clear D gene. The V end was cut by 1 base, the J end by 0 bases, with 7 bases between. The CDR3 has 15 residues. CDR1 SGHTA and CDR2 FQGNSA come from the germline V gene. The CDR3 reads CASSLDGYSNQPQHF. In DNA form, the CDR3 reads TGTGCCAGCAGCTTAGACGGGTATAGCAATCAGCCCCAGCATTTT.

This rearrangement joins TRBV5-1 to TRBJ2-3; maybe TRBD2 (5 bases). The CDR3 extends over 13 amino acids. Germline V CDR1 and CDR2: SGHRS, YFSETQ. With 5 bases removed from V and 1 base from J, the gap between germline ends came to 8 bases. The CDR3 sequence: CASRVSGTDTQYF. In nucleotides, the CDR3 is TGCGCCAGCAGAGTTAGCGGCACAGATACGCAGTATTTT.

The rearrangement links TRBV7-8 to TRBJ1-5; D remains ambiguous. Per the germline V gene, CDR1 is SGHVS and CDR2 is FQNEAQ. V shed 8 bases and J shed 0 bases, with 14 bases lying between them. The length of the CDR3 is 15 residues. The DNA for the CDR3 is TGTGCCAGCCACCCGGGGATTTATAGCAATCAGCCCCAGCATTTT. Encoded protein: CASHPGIYSNQPQHF.

The chain is built from TRBV18 and TRBJ2-7; 12 positions match TRBD2. In germline, CDR1 is KGHSH, CDR2 LQKENI. The CDR3 covers 18 residues. The V and J ends lost 0 bases and 5 bases, in that order; junction bases with no gene match: 11. CDR3 sequence: CASSPPTSGSFTHHEQYV. The CDR3, as DNA: TGTGCCAGCTCACCACCGACTAGCGGGAGTTTTACCCACCACGAGCAGTACGTC.

CDR3 nucleotide sequence: TGTGCCAGCAGCGTAACAGGGTCTCCTAATGAAAAACTGTTTTTT. This translates into CASSVTGSPNEKLFF. The J gene is TRBJ1-4, the V gene TRBV11-2; possibly TRBD1 for D (6 bases). V shed 5 bases and J shed 3 bases, with 13 bases lying between them. The germline gives CDR1 SGHAT, CDR2 FQNNGV. The length of the CDR3 is 15 residues.

The rearrangement links TRBV19 to TRBJ2-2; no clear D. V dropped 5 bases and J dropped 0 bases, with 7 bases sitting between them. Per germline, CDR1 LNHDA and CDR2 SQIVND (reference sequence). This CDR3 has 14 amino acids. In nucleotides, the CDR3 is TGTGCCAGTAGTTTTTCAGCGAACACCGGGGAGCTGTTTTTT. This sequence encodes CASSFSANTGELFF. The variable domain in full, completed from reference TRBV19 and TRBJ2-2, reads DGGITQSPKYLFRKEGQNVTLSCEQNLNHDAMYWYRQDPGQGLRLIYYSQIVNDFQKGDIAEGYSVSREKKESFPLTVTSAQKNPTAFYLCASSFSANTGELFFGEGSRLTVL.

As concerns this clone: Other nucleotide sequences from this sample produce the same CDR3. The chain joins TRBV12-3 or TRBV12-4 to TRBJ1-1, with D unresolved. CDR3 length: 13 amino acids. Trimming took off 1 base at V and 5 bases at J, with 8 bases between the two ends. The CDR3 region has the DNA TGTGCCAGCAGTTTAGGAGGAAGGACTGAAGCTTTCTTT. Protein product: CASSLGGRTEAFF.

This rearrangement joins TRBV19 to TRBJ1-1, with TRBD1 as a possible D gene (5 bases). The CDR3 spans 16 residues. Trimming cost V 6 bases and J 0 bases, with 17 bases left between them. Looked up from germline, CDR1 is LNHDA and CDR2 is SQIVND (reference sequence). The CDR3 protein is CASRPTGQLMNTEAFF. The CDR3 bases are TGTGCCAGTAGACCCACAGGTCAGCTCATGAACACTGAAGCTTTCTTT.

The chain is built from TRBV18 and TRBJ2-1; 8 bases map to TRBD2. Unmatched junction bases numbered 10, after V lost 3 bases and J lost 6 bases. There are 16 residues in the CDR3. Germline values: CDR1 KGHSH, CDR2 LQKENI. CDR3 residues: CASSPMSGRVSNEQFF. In DNA form, the CDR3 reads TGTGCCAGCTCACCGATGAGCGGGAGAGTTAGCAATGAGCAGTTCTTC.

This chain joins TRBV28 and TRBJ1-5; D is uncertain. Per the germline V gene, CDR1 is MDHEN and CDR2 is SYDVKM. The CDR3 contains 14 residues. V gave up 6 bases and J gave up 7 bases, with 16 bases separating them. The CDR3 spells CASRQQYWAQPQHF. CDR3 sequence (DNA): TGTGCCAGCAGACAACAGTACTGGGCCCAGCCCCAGCATTTT.

The table lists this clone with a count of one. The J gene is TRBJ2-1, the V gene TRBV27, with 7 bases identical to TRBD1. With V trimmed by 4 bases and J by 6 bases, 15 bases remained unmatched. This CDR3 contains 17 residues. CDR1 MNHEY and CDR2 SMNVEV come from the germline V gene (reference sequence). CDR3 region: CASSSPQGKVWVNEQFF. In DNA form, the CDR3 reads TGTGCCAGCAGTTCGCCACAGGGGAAGGTATGGGTCAATGAGCAGTTCTTC.

The chain couples TRBV3-1 (or the pseudogene TRBV3-2) to TRBJ2-7; 7 bases agree with TRBD2. V was clipped by 0 bases and J by 0 bases; unmatched bases: 14. The germline CDR1 and CDR2 sequences are LGHDT and YNNKEL (reference sequence). This CDR3 contains 19 residues. The CDR3 DNA reads as TGTGCCAGCAGCCAAGACGCTTTGGGAAGGCGGGGGAGCTCCTACGAGCAGTACGTC. Its translation is CASSQDALGRRGSSYEQYV.

The V gene is TRBV5-4, the J gene TRBJ2-2; D remains unclear. Germline V gives CDR1 SGHNT, CDR2 YYREEE (reference sequence). The CDR3 runs to 14 residues. V lost 0 bases and J 5 bases, leaving 8 bases between the germline ends. The CDR3, as DNA: TGTGCCAGCAGCTTGGTTGACGGGACCGGGGAGCTGTTTTTT. Encoded protein: CASSLVDGTGELFF.

The CDR3 spells CASSPQEAGKLFF. The DNA for the CDR3 is TGTGCCAGCTCACCACAGGAAGCGGGGAAACTGTTTTTT. V and J are TRBV18 and TRBJ1-4, with unresolved D. Germline V lookup: CDR1 KGHSH, CDR2 LQKENI. This CDR3 is built from 13 residues. Deletions cut 1 base from V and 11 bases from J, with 11 bases between.

The chain joins TRBV7-9 to TRBJ1-4; 9 positions agree with TRBD1. The CDR3 runs 17 residues. Trimming at V came to 4 bases and at J to 7 bases, leaving 13 bases not matched to a gene. The germline gives CDR1 SEHNR, CDR2 FQNEAQ (reference sequence). The CDR3 here is CASSWALYRGQAEKLFF. Here the CDR3 DNA reads TGTGCCAGCAGCTGGGCCCTATACAGGGGGCAGGCTGAAAAACTGTTTTTT.

CDR3 sequence reads: CASSTQGQGATEAFF. The CDR3 DNA reads as TGTGCCAGCAGCACCCAGGGACAGGGGGCAACTGAAGCTTTCTTT. The J gene is TRBJ1-1, the V gene TRBV11-2; TRBD1 matches 12 bases. CDR1 and CDR2 (germline): SGHAT, FQNNGV. The CDR3 is made up of 15 amino acids. J gave up 5 bases and V 5 bases, and 6 bases lay outside the gene matches.

V and J are TRBV18 and TRBJ1-1; weak D call: TRBD1 (5 bases). Germline-derived CDR1 and CDR2 are KGHSH and LQKENI. Trimming took off 6 bases at V and 1 base at J, with 9 bases between the two ends. The length of the CDR3 is 13 residues. In DNA, the CDR3 is TGTGCCAGCTCCGGCGACAGGAACACTGAAGCTTTCTTT. Translated: CASSGDRNTEAFF.

This clone was recorded only once. V is TRBV10-2 and J is TRBJ2-1; D remains ambiguous. CDR3 length equals 13 residues. Germline-derived CDR1 and CDR2 are WSHSY and SAAADI. V was trimmed by 4 bases and J by 0 bases, leaving 4 bases between them. CDR3 amino acids: CASSGSSYNEQFF. The CDR3 nucleotides read TGCGCCAGCAGTGGTAGCTCCTACAATGAGCAGTTCTTC.

V gene TRBV9 combines with J gene TRBJ1-4; no definite D call. CDR1 is SGDLS and CDR2 is YYNGEE in the germline V gene. V was clipped by 0 bases and J by 8 bases, with 14 bases between them. CDR3 size: 15 residues. The CDR3 bases are TGTGCCAGCAGCGTAGTAGGGAGGAGCGGAGAAAAACTGTTTTTT. It yields the protein CASSVVGRSGEKLFF.

V gene TRBV6-5 combines with J gene TRBJ1-2; D not certain. The CDR3 is made up of 16 amino acids. Germline lookup yields CDR1 MNHEY and CDR2 SVGAGI. Trimming removed 0 bases from V and 1 base from J, with 12 bases in between. CDR3 in DNA: TGTGCCAGCAGTTACTCGTCCGCCGGGATTAACTATGGCTACACCTTC. Translation gives CASSYSSAGINYGYTF.

This clone occurred a few times. This chain joins TRBV5-6 and TRBJ2-4, with TRBD1 matching 7 bases. The V segment lost 0 bases and the J segment 7 bases; nucleotides outside the gene matches: 7. Per the germline V gene, CDR1 is SGHDT and CDR2 is YYEEEE. The CDR3 consists of 15 residues. CDR3 sequence reads: CASSLAEGALNIQYF. The CDR3 bases are TGTGCCAGCAGCTTGGCTGAGGGGGCTTTGAACATTCAGTACTTC.

This clone was seen a single time. The rearrangement links TRBV7-3 to TRBJ2-1; 13 bases agree with TRBD2. There are 20 residues in the CDR3. Unmatched junction bases numbered 13, after V lost 5 bases and J lost 0 bases. Germline V CDR1 and CDR2: SGHTA, FQGTGA. The CDR3 protein is CASSRGPTSGRGVSYNEQFF. The CDR3 DNA follows: TGTGCCAGCAGCCGGGGACCCACTAGCGGGAGGGGGGTCTCCTACAATGAGCAGTTCTTC. The variable domain in full, with the rest retrieved from reference TRBV7-3 and TRBJ2-1, is GAGVSQTPSNKVTEKGKYVELRCDPISGHTALYWYRQSLGQGPEFLIYFQGTGAADDSGLPNDRFFAVRPEGSVSTLKIQRTERGDSAVYLCASSRGPTSGRGVSYNEQFFGPGTRLTVL.

This chain joins TRBV7-2 and TRBJ2-1, with D maybe TRBD2 (5 bases). The CDR3 contains 13 residues. The V gene lost 2 bases and the J gene lost 15 bases, with 17 bases spanning the gap. The V gene's germline CDR1 is SGHTA and CDR2 FQGNSA. This CDR3 is CASSLNTWEMGFF. CDR3 nucleotides: TGTGCCAGCAGCTTAAACACTTGGGAGATGGGGTTCTTC.

The rearrangement links TRBV9 to TRBJ2-2, with TRBD1 identical over 10 bases. Looked up from germline, CDR1 is SGDLS and CDR2 is YYNGEE. The CDR3 runs 14 residues. Losses at the gene ends were 4 bases for V and 7 bases for J; bases not matched to a gene: 4. The CDR3 nucleotides read TGTGCCAGCAGCCCGGGACAGGGGATCGGGGAGCTGTTTTTT. It is translated as CASSPGQGIGELFF. The entire variable domain, with the rest obtained from reference TRBV9 and TRBJ2-2, is as follows: DSGVTQTPKHLITATGQRVTLRCSPRSGDLSVYWYQQSLDQGLQFLIQYYNGEERAKGNILERFSAQQFPDLHSELNLSSLELGDSALYFCASSPGQGIGELFFGEGSRLTVL.

The chain couples TRBV27 to TRBJ2-4; D not resolved. The germline V gene encodes CDR1 MNHEY and CDR2 SMNVEV (reference sequence). The CDR3 spans 20 residues. Trimming took off 2 bases at V and 0 bases at J, with 23 bases between the two ends. The CDR3 bases are TGTGCCAGCAGTTTACCCGCTGAGGCGGAAACAAATCTAGCCAAAAACATTCAGTACTTC. Translated, it gives CASSLPAEAETNLAKNIQYF.

The chain links TRBV5-6 to TRBJ2-5; 9 bases align to TRBD1. The germline CDR1 and CDR2 sequences are SGHDT and YYEEEE. This CDR3 is built from 16 residues. The trim removed 2 bases at V and 5 bases at J, leaving 10 bases unmatched. The CDR3 is CASSFRTGVVGETQYF. The CDR3 nucleotides are TGTGCCAGCAGCTTCCGGACAGGGGTAGTCGGGGAGACCCAGTACTTC.

V usage is TRBV10-3 and J usage is TRBJ2-1; 10 bases line up with TRBD1. The J segment lost 7 bases and the V segment lost 5 bases, leaving 5 bases of the junction unmatched. Germline V gene data show CDR1 as ENHRY and CDR2 as SYGVKD. The CDR3 is made up of 14 amino acids. CDR3 nucleotides: TGTGCCATCAGTCCGGGACAGGGGAGAAATGAGCAGTTCTTC. It encodes CAISPGQGRNEQFF.

The chain has TRBV7-7 and TRBJ2-5; 11 bases fit TRBD2. This CDR3 is built from 15 residues. Germline CDR1 is SSHAT and CDR2 is FNYEAQ (reference sequence). V shed 5 bases, J shed 1 base, and the junction held 3 bases outside the gene matches. The CDR3 DNA is TGTGCCAGCAGCCGACTAGCGGGACGCCAAGAGACCCAGTACTTC. This encodes CASSRLAGRQETQYF.

The chain has TRBV5-6 and TRBJ2-3; D is perhaps TRBD1 (5 bases). V was clipped by 1 base and J by 4 bases, with 7 bases between them. The CDR3 sequence is 13 residues long. Germline values: CDR1 SGHDT, CDR2 YYEEEE. This CDR3 is CASSLPGPDTQYF. The DNA of the CDR3 is TGTGCCAGCAGCTTGCCAGGGCCAGATACGCAGTATTTT.

This chain connects TRBV7-9 to TRBJ2-7; 11 bases are shared with TRBD2. CDR1 and CDR2 (germline): SEHNR, FQNEAQ (reference sequence). V was pared by 4 bases and J by 7 bases, with 9 bases of the junction left unmatched. This CDR3 comprises 15 residues. As DNA, the CDR3 is TGTGCCAGCAGCTCCGGGACTAGCGGTACCAGGGAGCAGTACGTC. Protein product: CASSSGTSGTREQYV.